These T cell receptor beta chains were read from a single sample in a study of blood T cell repertoires in COVID-19. Sequencing used immunoSEQ multiplex PCR; TCRdb keeps in-frame clones, though not all of them. The sample includes approximately 350,000 clones, around four fifths of them seen just once. The sample taken for sequencing was peripheral blood. The receptors were sampled from a man between 25 and 39 years old with active or convalescent COVID-19. The CDR3 runs from the conserved cysteine through the conserved F or W. A D gene is named only where the DNA matches it firmly. Part of the rows lack a size; the others show once, few, many or a class for expanded clones.

J,V,size,D,DNA,CDR3
TRBJ1-2,TRBV6-4,-,-,TGTGCCAGCAGAGCCTGGCCCGGGGCTAACTATGGCTACACCTTC,CASRAWPGANYGYTF
TRBJ2-3,TRBV3-1/TRBV3-2,-,TRBD2,TGTGCCAGCAGCCAAGGGATAGCGGGATTCGCAGATACGCAGTATTTT,CASSQGIAGFADTQYF
TRBJ1-1,TRBV7-8,-,-,TGTGCCAGCAGCTTAGTTGGAGAGGAAGCTTTCTTT,CASSLVGEEAFF
TRBJ2-7,TRBV6-5,-,TRBD2,TGTGGGGCTCGGGAGACTAGCGGGATTTACGAGCAGTACTTC,CGARETSGIYEQYF
TRBJ2-2,TRBV27,-,TRBD2,TGTGCCAGCAGTTTACGGCGGGAGGGCCCCGGGGAGCTGTTTTTT,CASSLRREGPGELFF
TRBJ1-5,TRBV19,once,-,TGTGCCAGTAGTATCAGGCCACAAGAGATTGTGGATCAGCCCCAGCATTTT,CASSIRPQEIVDQPQHF
TRBJ2-5,TRBV14,few,-,TGTGCCAGCAGCCGCTCCCAGGGGACGAGACAAGAGACCCAGTACTTC,CASSRSQGTRQETQYF
TRBJ1-5,TRBV19,-,-,TGTGCCAGTATCCTACTAAGGAGGCAGCCCCAGCATTTT,CASILLRRQPQHF
TRBJ1-1,TRBV10-3,-,TRBD1,TGTGCCATCGCTAGGTCCGGGACAGGGAGGGGAAACACTGAAGCTTTCTTT,CAIARSGTGRGNTEAFF
TRBJ1-3,TRBV5-6,once,-,TGTGCCAGCAGCTTCGTCCGGGGGAGGCTTCCCTCTGGAAACACCATATATTTT,CASSFVRGRLPSGNTIYF
TRBJ2-7,TRBV21-1,-,-,TGTGCCCCCAGGGGCGGGAGAGGTTCCTACGAGCAGTACTTC,CAPRGGRGSYEQYF
TRBJ2-1,TRBV14,-,-,TGTGCCAGCAGCCCGCTCGAGACATCATACAATGAGCAGTTCTTC,CASSPLETSYNEQFF
TRBJ1-2,TRBV19,few,-,TGTGCCAGTACTTGGAGACAGAACTATGGCTACACCTTC,CASTWRQNYGYTF
TRBJ2-1,TRBV5-5,-,-,TGTGCCAGCAGCTTGGGCCCAGGGATTGAGCAGTTCTTC,CASSLGPGIEQFF
TRBJ2-3,TRBV7-6,-,TRBD2,TGTGCCAGCAGCTTACTGGCGGGGGGGACAGATACGCAGTATTTT,CASSLLAGGTDTQYF
TRBJ2-2,TRBV3-1/TRBV3-2,-,TRBD1,TGTGCCAGCAGCCCCCTGACAGGGGGTCGTTCCACCGGGGAGCTGTTTTTT,CASSPLTGGRSTGELFF
TRBJ2-3,TRBV7-2,-,TRBD1,TGTGCCAGCAGACAAGGACAGGGCCGCACAGATACGCAGTATTTT,CASRQGQGRTDTQYF
TRBJ2-5,TRBV9,-,-,TGTGCCAGCAGTCGTACTAGGGCAGAGGGGGTAAAGACCCAGTACTTC,CASSRTRAEGVKTQYF
TRBJ2-3,TRBV24-1,-,-,TGTGCCACCAGTTACGGGGGAGAGGGTACGCAGTATTTT,CATSYGGEGTQYF
TRBJ1-2,TRBV4-3,once,-,TGCGCCAGCAGCCAAGATACCAGGATGGGTGGCTACACCTTC,CASSQDTRMGGYTF
TRBJ2-1,TRBV20-1,-,TRBD2,TGCAGTGCTAGTAGCAGAGGTAGCGGGATTGAGGATGAGCAGTTCTTC,CSASSRGSGIEDEQFF
TRBJ1-1,TRBV7-9,few,TRBD1,TGTGCCAGCAGTTCCACCGACAGGGCCGGGACTGAAGCTTTCTTT,CASSSTDRAGTEAFF
TRBJ2-1,TRBV9,-,-,TGTGCCAGCAGCGTAGGGACTGTCTACAATGAGCAGTTCTTC,CASSVGTVYNEQFF
TRBJ1-1,TRBV5-6,-,-,TGTGCCAGCAGCTTGGCCGGGAGTGCCACTGAAGCTTTCTTT,CASSLAGSATEAFF
TRBJ2-5,TRBV18,-,-,TGTGCCAGCTCTCTTCAGACAGGCGAGACCCAGTACTTC,CASSLQTGETQYF
TRBJ2-2,TRBV27,-,TRBD2,TGTGCCAGCAGTCGGACTAGCGGCTTGAGCGGGGAGCTGTTTTTT,CASSRTSGLSGELFF
TRBJ2-7,TRBV5-5,-,TRBD1,TGTGCCAGCAGCTCCCGGGACAGGATAATTAAGCAGTACTTC,CASSSRDRIIKQYF
TRBJ2-1,TRBV20-1,-,TRBD2,TGCAGTGCTAGTGGGCTAGCGGGGGACAATGAGCAGTTCTTC,CSASGLAGDNEQFF
TRBJ1-1,TRBV11-2,once,-,TGTGCCAGCAGCTTAGGGCATGAAGCTTTCTTT,CASSLGHEAFF
TRBJ1-2,TRBV3-1/TRBV3-2,-,-,TGTGCCAGCAGCCAAGATCGGGGGTACGGCTACACCTTC,CASSQDRGYGYTF
TRBJ2-1,TRBV30,few,-,TGTGCCTGGAGTGTCCCCGAAATGGAGTACAATGAGCAGTTCTTC,CAWSVPEMEYNEQFF
TRBJ1-2,TRBV9,-,-,TGTGCCAGCAGCGTAGTAGGGGCTGGGGGCTACACCTTC,CASSVVGAGGYTF
TRBJ2-1,TRBV24-1,-,TRBD2,TGTGCCACCAGTGATTTGCGGGGGGGAGCTGACATTGAGCAGTTCTTC,CATSDLRGGADIEQFF
TRBJ2-2,TRBV7-9,-,TRBD1,TGTGCCAGCAGCCCTCAGGGACAGGTCCAGACCGGGGAGCTGTTTTTT,CASSPQGQVQTGELFF
TRBJ2-7,TRBV9,-,TRBD2,TGTGCCAGCAGCTCCAAAATTTTCGGGGGGGAGACCTACGAGCAGTACTTC,CASSSKIFGGETYEQYF
TRBJ1-3,TRBV19,few,TRBD1,TGTGCCAGTAAGATTACAGGGGGCCTCTCTGGAAACACCATATATTTT,CASKITGGLSGNTIYF
TRBJ2-1,TRBV7-2,-,-,TGTGCCAGCAGCTTAACCGGAAATCCGGGGACTCCCAATGAGCAGTTCTTC,CASSLTGNPGTPNEQFF
TRBJ1-1,TRBV7-2,-,-,TGTGCCAGCAGCCCACTGACAGCTAACACTGAAGCTTTCTTT,CASSPLTANTEAFF
TRBJ2-3,TRBV4-1,-,-,TGCGCCAGCAGCCAAGTCCACTTCCCCCCCACAGATACGCAGTATTTT,CASSQVHFPPTDTQYF
TRBJ2-3,TRBV4-3,-,-,TGCGCCAGCAGCCCCGGTGTTGGAGATACGCAGTATTTT,CASSPGVGDTQYF
TRBJ1-5,TRBV2,-,-,TGTGCCAGCAGTGAAGGCAGGTCGCGAGATCAGCCCCAGCATTTT,CASSEGRSRDQPQHF
TRBJ2-3,TRBV3-1/TRBV3-2,once,TRBD2,TGTGCCAGCAGCCAAGTGATCAGCGGGGGGACAGATACGCAGTATTTT,CASSQVISGGTDTQYF
TRBJ1-1,TRBV6-5,-,-,TGTGCCAGCAGTTACTCGAGAGTGAACACTGAAGCTTTCTTT,CASSYSRVNTEAFF
TRBJ1-1,TRBV7-2,-,-,TGTGCCAGCAGCTGGTTGGGCTCTGAAGCTTTCTTT,CASSWLGSEAFF
TRBJ2-3,TRBV27,-,TRBD2,TGTGCCAGCAGTTTCACAGCTCTAGCGGGGGGTTCCGCGGCGCAGTATTTT,CASSFTALAGGSAAQYF
TRBJ2-7,TRBV13,-,TRBD2,TGTGCCAGCAGCTCCGGACTAGCGGGTTACGAGCAGTACTTC,CASSSGLAGYEQYF
TRBJ2-2,TRBV5-5,-,-,TGTGCCAGCAGCTTCCTCCTCCTCGGGGAGCTGTTTTTT,CASSFLLLGELFF
TRBJ1-1,TRBV12-5,-,-,TGTGCTAGTGGTCCCCGGACTGAAGCTTTCTTT,CASGPRTEAFF